The clone carrying this T cell receptor beta chain appeared once. The antigen is undetermined. The junction differs from germline at one of its ends, possibly a read error. Germline lookup yields CDR1 SSHAT and CDR2 FNYEAQ (reference sequence). This CDR3 contains 14 residues. Primers for the PCR totalled 60 Vbeta and 13 Jbeta. TCRdb keeps only in-frame clones here, not all; method: immunoSEQ multiplex PCR. The table has about 160,000 clones, almost 80% seen once. This sample was taken from a study of cytomegalovirus exposure and HLA in healthy donors. Study conclusions and caveats: It was assumed in the presence/absence analyses that sequencing depth was roughly uniform across donors. Follow-up analysis later connected one missense variant in DCLRE1C with trimming of TCR beta V- and J-genes. Reports described diagnosis of cytomegalovirus status by the classifier as highly specific and sensitive. The authors later found most CMV-associated TCR beta chains appeared HLA-restricted.

This TCR was recovered from a man aged 25-45 years in good health and CMV-seronegative. The rearrangement joins TRBV7-7 to TRBJ2-2; D may be TRBD1 (6 bases). Sequenced: PBMCs. As DNA, the CDR3 is TGTGCTAGCAGTCCCGGGACAATTACCGGGGAGCTGTTTTTT. Its translation is CASSPGTITGELFF.